The T cell receptor beta chain under discussion was sequenced for a study of control samples from healthy donors and cancer patients. The V gene's germline CDR1 is LNHDA and CDR2 SQIVND (reference sequence). The CDR3 is 16 residues long. Trimming pared 10 bases from V and 0 bases from J, leaving 20 bases between. Assay: immunoSEQ multiplex PCR; the TCRdb copy retains only in-frame clones and omits some. Of over 150,000 clones listed, approximately 92% were seen once; the top ten hold around 1.4%. This chain connects TRBV19 to TRBJ2-3; D is undetermined. The source of this sequence is a man aged 30 to 39 in good health. Sequenced: blood. CDR3 coding DNA: TGTGCCACCTCCGAGTACCCGGGTCGAAGCACAGATACGCAGTATTTT. Amino acid sequence: CATSEYPGRSTDTQYF.